A single sample gave rise to the 5 T cell receptor beta chains below, sequenced in a study of CD8 T cells in ankylosing spondylitis. TCRdb recomputed calls from the 5' RACE reads with MiXCR, one row per CDR3 protein. The sample lists around 130,000 distinct CDR3 sequences; approximately 6.8% were seen once. The specimen sequenced was blood, either unsorted or a sorted T cell fraction (not recorded which). The receptor set was obtained from a male donor with ankylosing spondylitis or in good health (not recorded which).

This clonotype was observed many times. The rearrangement links TRBV12-3 or TRBV12-4 to TRBJ1-3; D is ambiguous. The CDR3 has 15 residues. The ends were cut back, 3 bases at V and 0 bases at J, with 9 bases in the middle. The CDR3 sequence is CASSFSWSSGNTIYF. The CDR3 coding sequence is TGTGCCAGCAGTTTTAGTTGGAGCTCTGGAAACACCATATATTTT.

This clonotype has a count of ten or more. The genes are TRBV20-1 and TRBJ1-1, with 8 bases aligning to TRBD1. This CDR3 spans 13 amino acids. V lost 3 bases and J lost 10; bases outside the gene matches: 10. The germline gives CDR1 DFQATT, CDR2 SNEGSKA (reference sequence). The CDR3 loop reads CSASTDRALLAFF. The CDR3 DNA reads TGCAGTGCTAGTACGGACAGGGCCCTTTTAGCTTTCTTT.

This clonotype was picked up a small number of times. The chain is built from TRBV7-9 and TRBJ2-3; the D gene is possibly TRBD1 (5 bases). Germline V gene lookup returns CDR1 SEHNR and CDR2 FQNEAQ (reference sequence). V lost 2 bases and J 4 bases, leaving 16 bases between the germline ends. The length of the CDR3 is 16 residues. In nucleotides, the CDR3 is TGTGCCAGCAGCTTACAGCCGGCCGGCAGGGCAGATACGCAGTATTTT. Its translation is CASSLQPAGRADTQYF.

Points on this clonotype: This clone may be a read error of a much larger clone one base away. The chain is built from TRBV7-9 and TRBJ2-2, with D possibly being TRBD1 (6 bases). CDR3 length: 13 residues. Germline V gene sequence: CDR1 SEHNR, CDR2 FQNEAQ (reference sequence). This CDR3 reads CASGGQNTGDLFF. The CDR3 DNA reads as TGTGCCAGCGGGGGACAAAACACCGGGGATCTGTTTTTT.

This clonotype was picked up many times. CDR3 sequence: CAWSGLSGGGYEQYF. Written as DNA, the CDR3 is TGTGCCTGGAGTGGGCTATCGGGAGGGGGATACGAGCAGTACTTC. The chain combines TRBV30 with TRBJ2-7, with 8 bases aligning to TRBD2. This CDR3 is built from 15 residues. J gave up 4 bases and V 1 base, and 9 bases lay outside the gene matches. Per germline, CDR1 GTSNPN and CDR2 SVGIG (reference sequence).